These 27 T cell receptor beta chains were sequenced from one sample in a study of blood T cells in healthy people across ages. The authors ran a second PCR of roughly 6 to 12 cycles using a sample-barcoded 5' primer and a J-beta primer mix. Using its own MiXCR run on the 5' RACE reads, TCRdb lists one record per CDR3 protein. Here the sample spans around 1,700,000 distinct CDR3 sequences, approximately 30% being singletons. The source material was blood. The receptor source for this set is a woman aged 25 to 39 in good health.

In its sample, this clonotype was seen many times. The CDR3 protein is CASSLKAGELSYEQYF. DNA for the CDR3: TGTGCCAGCAGTTTGAAAGCGGGGGAACTCTCCTACGAGCAGTACTTC. This rearrangement joins TRBV6-5 to TRBJ2-7, with 8 bases lining up with TRBD2. There are 16 residues in the CDR3. J was trimmed by 0 bases and V by 4 bases; bases with no gene match: 8. CDR1 and CDR2 from the germline V gene are MNHEY and SVGAGI.

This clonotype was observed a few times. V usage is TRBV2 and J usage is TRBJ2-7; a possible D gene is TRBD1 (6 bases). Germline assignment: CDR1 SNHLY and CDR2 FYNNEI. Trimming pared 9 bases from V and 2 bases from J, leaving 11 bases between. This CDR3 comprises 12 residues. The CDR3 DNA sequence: TGTGCCAGTCGGGACAATACCTACGAGCAGTACTTC. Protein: CASRDNTYEQYF.

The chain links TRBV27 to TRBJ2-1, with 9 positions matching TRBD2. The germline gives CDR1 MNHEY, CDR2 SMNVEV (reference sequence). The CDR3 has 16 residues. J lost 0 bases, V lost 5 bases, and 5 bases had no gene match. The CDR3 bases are TGTGCCAGCAGTGAACTAGCGGGTAGCTCCTACAATGAGCAGTTCTTC. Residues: CASSELAGSSYNEQFF.

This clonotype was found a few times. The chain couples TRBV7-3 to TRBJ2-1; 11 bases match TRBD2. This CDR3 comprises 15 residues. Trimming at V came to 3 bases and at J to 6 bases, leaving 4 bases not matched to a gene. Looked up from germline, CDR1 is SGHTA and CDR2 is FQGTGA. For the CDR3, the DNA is TGTGCCAGCAGCTTTAGCGGGGGGGGACTCAATGAGCAGTTCTTC. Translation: CASSFSGGGLNEQFF.

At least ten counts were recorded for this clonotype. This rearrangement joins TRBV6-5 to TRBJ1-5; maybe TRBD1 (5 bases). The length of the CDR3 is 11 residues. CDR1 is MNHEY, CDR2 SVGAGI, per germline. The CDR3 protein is CAPGHNQPQHF. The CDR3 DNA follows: TGTGCGCCGGGGCACAATCAGCCCCAGCATTTT.

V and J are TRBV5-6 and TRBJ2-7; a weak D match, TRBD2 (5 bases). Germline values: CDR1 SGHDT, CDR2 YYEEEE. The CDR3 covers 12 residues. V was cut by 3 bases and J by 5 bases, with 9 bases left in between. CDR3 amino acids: CASSSAGHEQYF. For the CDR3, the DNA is TGTGCCAGCAGCTCGGCGGGTCACGAGCAGTACTTC.

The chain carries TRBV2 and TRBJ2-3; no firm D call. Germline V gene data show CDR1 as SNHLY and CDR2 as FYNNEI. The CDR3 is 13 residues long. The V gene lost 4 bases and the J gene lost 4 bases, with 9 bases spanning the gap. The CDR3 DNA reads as TGTGCCAGCAGTGTGGCCGGGCCAGATACGCAGTATTTT. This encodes CASSVAGPDTQYF.

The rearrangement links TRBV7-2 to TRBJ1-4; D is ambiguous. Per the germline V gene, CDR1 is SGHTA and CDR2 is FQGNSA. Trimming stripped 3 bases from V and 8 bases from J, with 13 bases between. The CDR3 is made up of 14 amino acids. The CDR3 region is CASSLRWSGEKLFF. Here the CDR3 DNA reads TGTGCCAGCAGCTTGAGGTGGAGTGGAGAAAAACTGTTTTTT.

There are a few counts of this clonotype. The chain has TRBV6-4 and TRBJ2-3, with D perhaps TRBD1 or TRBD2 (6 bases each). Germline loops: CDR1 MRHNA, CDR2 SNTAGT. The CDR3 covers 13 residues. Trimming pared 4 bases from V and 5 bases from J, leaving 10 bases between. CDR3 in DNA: TGTGCCAGCAGTGGGGGGGCAGGAGATACGCAGTATTTT. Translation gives CASSGGAGDTQYF.

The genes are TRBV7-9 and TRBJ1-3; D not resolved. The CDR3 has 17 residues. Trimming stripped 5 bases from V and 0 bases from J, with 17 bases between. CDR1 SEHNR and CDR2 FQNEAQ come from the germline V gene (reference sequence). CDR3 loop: CASSPRASGSSGNTIYF. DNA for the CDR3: TGTGCCAGCAGCCCTAGGGCTTCCGGGAGCTCTGGAAACACCATATATTTT.

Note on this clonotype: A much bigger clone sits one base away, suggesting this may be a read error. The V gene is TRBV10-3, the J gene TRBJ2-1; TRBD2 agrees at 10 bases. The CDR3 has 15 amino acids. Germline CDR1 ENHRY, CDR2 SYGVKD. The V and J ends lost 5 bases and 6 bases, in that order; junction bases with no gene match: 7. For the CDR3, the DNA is TGTGCCATCAGTAAGCTAGCGGGGGCGGTCAATGAGCAGTTCTTC. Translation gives CAISKLAGAVNEQFF.

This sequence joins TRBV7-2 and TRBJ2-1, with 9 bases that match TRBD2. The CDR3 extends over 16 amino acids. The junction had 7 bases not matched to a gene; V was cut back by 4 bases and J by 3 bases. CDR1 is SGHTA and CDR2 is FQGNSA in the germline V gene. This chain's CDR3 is CASSSVAGVVYNEQFF. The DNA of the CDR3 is TGTGCCAGCAGCTCAGTAGCGGGAGTCGTCTACAATGAGCAGTTCTTC.

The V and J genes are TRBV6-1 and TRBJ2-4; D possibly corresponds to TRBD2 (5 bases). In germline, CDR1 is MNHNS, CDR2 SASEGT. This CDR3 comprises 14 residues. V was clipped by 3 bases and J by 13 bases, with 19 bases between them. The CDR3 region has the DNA TGTGCCAGCAGTGAGAGGGAATTATGCAATGAGCAGTACTTC. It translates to CASSERELCNEQYF.

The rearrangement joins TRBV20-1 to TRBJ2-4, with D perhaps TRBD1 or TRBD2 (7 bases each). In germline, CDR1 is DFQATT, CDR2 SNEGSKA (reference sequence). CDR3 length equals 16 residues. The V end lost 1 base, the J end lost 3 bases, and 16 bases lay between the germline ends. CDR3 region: CSARVTGAGVKNIQYF. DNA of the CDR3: TGCAGTGCTAGAGTTACAGGGGCGGGGGTCAAAAACATTCAGTACTTC.

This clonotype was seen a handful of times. CDR3 protein: CASSFATSGGQETQYF. The CDR3 bases are TGTGCCAGCAGCTTCGCGACTAGCGGGGGACAAGAGACCCAGTACTTC. This rearrangement joins TRBV7-6 to TRBJ2-5, with 12 positions matching TRBD2. Germline V gene lookup returns CDR1 SGHVS and CDR2 FNYEAQ. The CDR3 length is 16 residues. V trimming: 3 bases; J trimming: 2 bases; junction bases outside the gene matches: 4.

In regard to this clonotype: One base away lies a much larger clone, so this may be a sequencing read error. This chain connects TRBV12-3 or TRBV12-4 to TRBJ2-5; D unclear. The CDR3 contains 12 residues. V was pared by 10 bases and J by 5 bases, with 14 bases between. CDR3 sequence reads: CANRRATETQYF. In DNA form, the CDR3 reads TGTGCCAACAGACGCGCGACGGAGACCCAGTACTTC.

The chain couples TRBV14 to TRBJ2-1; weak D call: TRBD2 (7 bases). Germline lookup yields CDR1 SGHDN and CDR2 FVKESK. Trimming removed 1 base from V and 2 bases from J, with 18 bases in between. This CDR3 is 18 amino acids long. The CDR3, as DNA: TGTGCCAGCAGCCAAGTTGGACCGGCGGGGGCTACCTACAATGAGCAGTTCTTC. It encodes CASSQVGPAGATYNEQFF.

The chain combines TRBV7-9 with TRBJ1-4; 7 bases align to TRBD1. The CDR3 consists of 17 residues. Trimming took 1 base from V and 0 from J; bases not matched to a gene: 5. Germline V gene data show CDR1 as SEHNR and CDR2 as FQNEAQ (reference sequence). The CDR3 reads CASSLGTGAPTNEKLFF. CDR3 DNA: TGTGCCAGCAGCTTAGGAACAGGGGCTCCAACTAATGAAAAACTGTTTTTT.

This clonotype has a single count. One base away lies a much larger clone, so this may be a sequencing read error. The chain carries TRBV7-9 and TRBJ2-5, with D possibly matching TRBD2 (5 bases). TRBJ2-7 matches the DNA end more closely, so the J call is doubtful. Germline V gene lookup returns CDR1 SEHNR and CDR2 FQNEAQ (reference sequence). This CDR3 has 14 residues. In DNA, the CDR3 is TGTGCCAGCAGCTTCCCGACTAACGGAAACGAGCAGTACTTC. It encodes CASSFPTNGNEQYF.

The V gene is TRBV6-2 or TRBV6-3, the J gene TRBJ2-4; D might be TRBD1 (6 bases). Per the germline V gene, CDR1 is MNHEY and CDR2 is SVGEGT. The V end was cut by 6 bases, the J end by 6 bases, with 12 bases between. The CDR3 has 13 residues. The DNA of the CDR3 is TGTGCCAGCAGACCCGGGACACCAAACATTCAGTACTTC. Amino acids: CASRPGTPNIQYF.

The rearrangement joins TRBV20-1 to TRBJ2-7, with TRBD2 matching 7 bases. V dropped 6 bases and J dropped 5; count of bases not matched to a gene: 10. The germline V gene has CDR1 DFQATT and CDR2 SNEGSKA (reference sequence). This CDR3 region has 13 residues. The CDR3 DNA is TGCAGTGCCGGAAGGGCGGGAGTAAACGAGCAGTACTTC. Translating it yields CSAGRAGVNEQYF.

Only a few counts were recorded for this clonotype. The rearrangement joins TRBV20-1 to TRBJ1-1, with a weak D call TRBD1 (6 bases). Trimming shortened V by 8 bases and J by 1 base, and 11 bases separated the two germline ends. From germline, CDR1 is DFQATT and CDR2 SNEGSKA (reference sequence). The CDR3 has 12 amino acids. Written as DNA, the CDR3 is TGCAGTACAGGACAGACGAACACTGAAGCTTTCTTT. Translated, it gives CSTGQTNTEAFF.

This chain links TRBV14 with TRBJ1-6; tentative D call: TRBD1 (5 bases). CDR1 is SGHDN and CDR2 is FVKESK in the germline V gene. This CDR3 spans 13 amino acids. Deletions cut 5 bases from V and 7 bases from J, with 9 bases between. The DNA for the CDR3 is TGTGCCAGCAGCAGGGGTGGAAATTCACCCCTCCACTTT. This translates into CASSRGGNSPLHF.

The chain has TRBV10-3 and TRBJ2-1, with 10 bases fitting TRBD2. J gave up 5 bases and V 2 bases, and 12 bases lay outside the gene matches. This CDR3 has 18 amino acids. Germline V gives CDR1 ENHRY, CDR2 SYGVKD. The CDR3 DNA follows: TGTGCCATCAGTGAGGCTAGCGGGGGCCGGAGTTACCACAATGAGCAGTTCTTC. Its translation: CAISEASGGRSYHNEQFF.

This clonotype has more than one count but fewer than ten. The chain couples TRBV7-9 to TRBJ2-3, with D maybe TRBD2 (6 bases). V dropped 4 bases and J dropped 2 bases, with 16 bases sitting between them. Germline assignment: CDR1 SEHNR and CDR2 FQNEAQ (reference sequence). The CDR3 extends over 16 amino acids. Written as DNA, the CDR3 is TGTGCCAGCAGCTCCTTCTCCGGGACTTTCACAGATACGCAGTATTTT. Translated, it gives CASSSFSGTFTDTQYF.

In nucleotides, the CDR3 is TGCGCCAGCAGCTCGGACGTAGGATCTAGCACAGATACGCAGTATTTT. It yields the protein CASSSDVGSSTDTQYF. The genes are TRBV5-1 and TRBJ2-3, with unresolved D. V lost 3 bases and J lost 0, with 14 bases in between. The CDR3 is 16 amino acids. Germline V lookup: CDR1 SGHRS, CDR2 YFSETQ.

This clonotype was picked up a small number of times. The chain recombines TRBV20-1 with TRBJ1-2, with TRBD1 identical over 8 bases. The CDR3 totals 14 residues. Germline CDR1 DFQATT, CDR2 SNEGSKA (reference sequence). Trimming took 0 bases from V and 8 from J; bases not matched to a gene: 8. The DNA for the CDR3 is TGCAGTGCTAGAGAGAACGGACAGGGCAGCGGCTACACCTTC. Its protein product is CSARENGQGSGYTF.